Below are 13 T cell receptor beta chains sequenced from a single sample in a study of blood T cell repertoires in COVID-19. Clones were read by immunoSEQ multiplex PCR, and TCRdb kept only the in-frame ones, dropping some. Of about 170,000 clones in the sample, 82% were seen once. The sample taken for sequencing was peripheral blood. These receptors all stem from a woman aged 70 to 79 with acute or convalescent COVID-19.

CDR3 sequence: CASRGAGGYNEQFF. CDR3 bases: TGTGCCAGCAGGGGCGCGGGAGGATACAATGAGCAGTTCTTC. The chain recombines TRBV27 with TRBJ2-1; 8 nucleotides match TRBD2. Germline assignment: CDR1 MNHEY and CDR2 SMNVEV (reference sequence). Trimming took 6 bases from V and 4 from J; bases not matched to a gene: 5. The CDR3 extends over 14 amino acids.

The rearrangement uses TRBV18 and TRBJ2-7; 16 bases are shared with TRBD2. Germline assignment: CDR1 KGHSH and CDR2 LQKENI. V dropped 3 bases and J dropped 7; count of bases not matched to a gene: 0. The CDR3 runs 14 residues. The CDR3 loop is CASSPGLAGGEQYF. DNA of the CDR3: TGTGCCAGCTCACCGGGACTAGCGGGGGGGGAGCAGTACTTC. Based on the CDR3 plus reference TRBV18 and TRBJ2-7, the full variable domain is NAGVMQNPRHLVRRRGQEARLRCSPMKGHSHVYWYRQLPEEGLKFMVYLQKENIIDESGMPKERFSAEFPKEGPSILRIQQVVRGDSAAYFCASSPGLAGGEQYFGPGTRLTVT.

The chain recombines TRBV10-3 with TRBJ1-1; no definite D call. Germline V gene sequence: CDR1 ENHRY, CDR2 SYGVKD. V was cut by 4 bases and J by 8 bases, with 11 bases left in between. The CDR3 runs to 12 residues. The CDR3 nucleotides read TGTGCCATCAGTGTTATAGCGGGGGAAGCTTTCTTT. Translation: CAISVIAGEAFF.

This clone was observed once. The chain links TRBV6-5 to TRBJ2-3, with no clear D. The ends were cut back, 8 bases at V and 0 bases at J, with 9 bases in the middle. The CDR3 contains 13 residues. CDR1 is MNHEY and CDR2 is SVGAGI in the germline V gene. CDR3 amino acids: CASVQLSTDTQYF. The CDR3 DNA is TGTGCCAGCGTACAGCTAAGCACAGATACGCAGTATTTT.

The chain links TRBV29-1 to TRBJ2-2, with D possibly TRBD2 on 5 matching bases. This CDR3 comprises 17 residues. V shed 2 bases and J shed 0 bases, with 16 bases lying between them. Germline loops: CDR1 SQVTM, CDR2 ANQGSEA. The CDR3 DNA follows: TGCAGCGTTGAAAAAGGGCTAGCAGGTGCGAACACCGGGGAGCTGTTTTTT. Translating it yields CSVEKGLAGANTGELFF.

The genes are TRBV6-5 and TRBJ1-2; 8 positions match TRBD1. V shed 7 bases, J shed 1 base, and the junction held 5 bases outside the gene matches. The CDR3 loop spans 14 amino acids. CDR1 MNHEY and CDR2 SVGAGI come from the germline V gene. The CDR3 loop reads CASKIDRGNYGYTF. The CDR3 nucleotides are TGTGCCAGCAAAATCGACAGGGGTAACTATGGCTACACCTTC.

The DNA of the CDR3 is TGTGCCAGCAGCCCGGAGGACAGGGTTGGGGCCAACGTCCTGACTTTC. Translating it yields CASSPEDRVGANVLTF. The genes are TRBV9 and TRBJ2-6; TRBD1 matches at 8 bases. V was pared by 4 bases and J by 3 bases, with 6 bases of the junction left unmatched. Germline CDR1 SGDLS, CDR2 YYNGEE. CDR3 length equals 16 residues.

CDR3 loop: CASSPGGTYGYTF. The DNA of the CDR3 is TGTGCCAGCAGTCCAGGGGGCACCTATGGCTACACCTTC. This chain uses TRBV6-6 with TRBJ1-2, with TRBD1 matching over 8 bases. The CDR3 contains 13 residues. The ends lost 5 bases at V and 4 bases at J; junction bases unmatched: 3. CDR1 is MNHNY and CDR2 is SVGAGI in the germline V gene (reference sequence).

This chain uses TRBV7-2 with TRBJ2-3; 7 nucleotides line up with TRBD2. Germline CDR1 SGHTA, CDR2 FQGNSA. The J segment lost 0 bases and the V segment lost 1 base, leaving 4 bases of the junction unmatched. This CDR3 comprises 16 residues. The CDR3 DNA is TGTGCCAGCAGCTTAGTTCCTAGCGGTAGCACAGATACGCAGTATTTT. Its translation is CASSLVPSGSTDTQYF.

The V call is TRBV28, the J call TRBJ2-3; TRBD1 might be the D (6 bases). V was cut by 3 bases and J by 4 bases, with 11 bases left in between. Germline-derived CDR1 and CDR2 are MDHEN and SYDVKM. The CDR3 consists of 14 residues. This chain's CDR3 is CASSLGYRADTQYF. CDR3 bases: TGTGCCAGCAGTTTGGGATACAGGGCAGATACGCAGTATTTT.

This clone was seen a single time. This CDR3 is CASSLDRGNTEAFF. The DNA of the CDR3 is TGTGCCAGCAGTCTTGACAGGGGGAACACTGAAGCTTTCTTT. The rearrangement links TRBV2 to TRBJ1-1; 8 bases are a match to TRBD1. The ends lost 5 bases at V and 1 base at J; junction bases unmatched: 3. CDR3 length: 14 residues. The germline V gene encodes CDR1 SNHLY and CDR2 FYNNEI.

The chain joins TRBV13 to TRBJ2-3, with 12 bases matching TRBD2. CDR1 is PRHDT, CDR2 FYEKMQ, per germline (reference sequence). Losses at the gene ends were 10 bases for V and 3 bases for J; bases not matched to a gene: 8. The CDR3 runs 15 residues. The CDR3 region has the DNA TGTGCCACCTCGACCGGACTAGCGGGAACAGATACGCAGTATTTT. Its translation is CATSTGLAGTDTQYF. The whole variable domain, filled in from reference TRBV13 and TRBJ2-3, reads AAGVIQSPRHLIKEKRETATLKCYPIPRHDTVYWYQQGPGQDPQFLISFYEKMQSDKGSIPDRFSAQQFSDYHSELNMSSLELGDSALYFCATSTGLAGTDTQYFGPGTRLTVL.

The chain combines TRBV19 with TRBJ2-1; TRBD2 agrees at 8 bases. J lost 8 bases, V lost 8 bases, and 5 bases had no gene match. The germline V gene has CDR1 LNHDA and CDR2 SQIVND (reference sequence). The CDR3 runs to 12 residues. CDR3 loop: CASGTRIHEQFF. In DNA form, the CDR3 reads TGTGCCAGTGGGACTAGAATCCATGAGCAGTTCTTC. Complete variable domain (other parts from reference TRBV19 and TRBJ2-1): DGGITQSPKYLFRKEGQNVTLSCEQNLNHDAMYWYRQDPGQGLRLIYYSQIVNDFQKGDIAEGYSVSREKKESFPLTVTSAQKNPTAFYLCASGTRIHEQFFGPGTRLTVL.